This T cell receptor beta chain was sequenced for a study of identical twins. Regarding the study as a whole: A lower insertion count was a feature of abundant cord blood beta clonotypes, with no such feature in memory repertoires. The study found that models underestimated out-of-frame TCR alpha sharing in monozygotic twins.

No donor was unhealthy or non-Caucasian. The germline V and J ends were trimmed by 3 bases and 2 bases, with 14 bases remaining between them. This CDR3 region has 15 residues. At least ten counts were recorded for this clonotype. The antigen is not known. Addition of a universal primer site occurred through template switching, and cDNA carried unique molecular identifiers. MiXCR, applied by TCRdb to the 5' RACE reads, yields one record per CDR3 protein. The table shows more than 200,000 distinct CDR3 sequences, with around a tenth occurring only once. V and J are TRBV12-3 or TRBV12-4 and TRBJ2-7; the D call may be TRBD1 or TRBD2 (5 bases each). Sequencing used memory (CD45RO+) T cells sorted from blood. The TCR originated in a woman between 18 and 29 years old in good health. The CDR3 nucleotides read TGTGCCAGCAGTTTTTCGGGACGGCTGACCTACGAGCAGTACTTC. It yields the protein CASSFSGRLTYEQYF.